This is a list of T cell receptor beta chains from one sample in a study of beta chain features in type 1 diabetes. TCRdb keeps only in-frame clones here, not all; method: immunoSEQ multiplex PCR. The table records some 63,000 clones, about three fifths of them present only once. The sample was Tregs from blood. The source is a woman between 18 and 29 years old in good health. Each CDR3 is given with its conserved first and last residue. The D gene is left open where the match is weak. Clone size is given for some rows only: seen once, a few or many times, or a class if the clone is expanded.

size: .; J: TRBJ2-7; V: TRBV5-1; D: .; DNA: TGCGCCAGCAGCCTGTCCGGACTTGAGGAGCAGTACTTC; CDR3: CASSLSGLEEQYF
size: .; J: TRBJ2-3; V: TRBV7-2; D: .; DNA: TGTGCCAGCAGCAATACTGTCACAGATACGCAGTATTTT; CDR3: CASSNTVTDTQYF
size: .; J: TRBJ1-2; V: TRBV27; D: .; DNA: TGTGCCAGCGGAGGGAGAGGGCTGGAAACCTTC; CDR3: CASGGRGLETF
size: .; J: TRBJ1-1; V: TRBV10-3; D: .; DNA: TGTGCCATCAGGGAGACAGGAAAAAACACTGAAGCTTTCTTT; CDR3: CAIRETGKNTEAFF
size: .; J: TRBJ1-2; V: TRBV29-1; D: TRBD1; DNA: TGCAGCGCACTACAGGGGGGCTATGGCTACACCTTC; CDR3: CSALQGGYGYTF
size: .; J: TRBJ2-5; V: TRBV9; D: .; DNA: TGTGCCAGCAGCGTAGGTCTGGCGCCGGGGCAAGAGACCCAGTACTTC; CDR3: CASSVGLAPGQETQYF
size: .; J: TRBJ2-7; V: TRBV29-1; D: TRBD1; DNA: TGCAGCGCCCTGGGACAGACCAGCTCCTACGAGCAGTACTTC; CDR3: CSALGQTSSYEQYF
size: few; J: TRBJ2-3; V: TRBV6-6; D: .; DNA: TGTGCCAGCATAATGCAGGGCACAGATACGCAGTATTTT; CDR3: CASIMQGTDTQYF
size: .; J: TRBJ2-1; V: TRBV2; D: TRBD2; DNA: TGTGCCATCGGGACTAGCGGGAGGAATGAGCAGTTCTTC; CDR3: CAIGTSGRNEQFF
size: .; J: TRBJ1-1; V: TRBV7-9; D: .; DNA: TGTGCCAGCAGCTTACTAGGCATGAACACTGAAGCTTTCTTT; CDR3: CASSLLGMNTEAFF
size: .; J: TRBJ2-1; V: TRBV6-1; D: .; DNA: TGTGCCAGCAGTGAAGCACTAGAGGGCTACAATGAGCAGTTCTTC; CDR3: CASSEALEGYNEQFF
size: .; J: TRBJ2-7; V: TRBV10-3; D: .; DNA: TGTGCCATCAGAACCCAGGGGAACGAGCAGTACTTC; CDR3: CAIRTQGNEQYF
size: .; J: TRBJ1-1; V: TRBV6-1; D: TRBD1; DNA: TGTGCCAGCAGTGCCGGGGCAGGGGGCTACGAAGCTTTCTTT; CDR3: CASSAGAGGYEAFF
size: .; J: TRBJ1-2; V: TRBV6-6; D: TRBD1; DNA: TGTGCCACTCAAGCCACAGGGGGCAATGTCTATGGCTACACCTTC; CDR3: CATQATGGNVYGYTF
size: once; J: TRBJ1-2; V: TRBV5-1; D: TRBD1; DNA: TGCGCCAGCAGACTGAGGACAGGGAGGGATGGCTACACCTTC; CDR3: CASRLRTGRDGYTF
size: .; J: TRBJ2-3; V: TRBV7-2; D: .; DNA: TGTGCCAGCAGCTCGCTAGGTATAGGGGTCGGAGATACGCAGTATTTT; CDR3: CASSSLGIGVGDTQYF
size: few; J: TRBJ2-1; V: TRBV7-6; D: .; DNA: TGTGCCAGCAGCTTAGGCAGGCCCAACAATGAGCAGTTCTTC; CDR3: CASSLGRPNNEQFF
size: .; J: TRBJ2-7; V: TRBV5-1; D: TRBD1; DNA: TGCGCCAGCAGCGTTTTCCCCGGGACAGGGGACCACGAGCAGTACTTC; CDR3: CASSVFPGTGDHEQYF
size: .; J: TRBJ2-3; V: TRBV7-3; D: .; DNA: TGTGCCAGCAGCTTGAACAACGCCTTTAACGGAGATACGCATTATTTT; CDR3: CASSLNNAFNGDTHYF